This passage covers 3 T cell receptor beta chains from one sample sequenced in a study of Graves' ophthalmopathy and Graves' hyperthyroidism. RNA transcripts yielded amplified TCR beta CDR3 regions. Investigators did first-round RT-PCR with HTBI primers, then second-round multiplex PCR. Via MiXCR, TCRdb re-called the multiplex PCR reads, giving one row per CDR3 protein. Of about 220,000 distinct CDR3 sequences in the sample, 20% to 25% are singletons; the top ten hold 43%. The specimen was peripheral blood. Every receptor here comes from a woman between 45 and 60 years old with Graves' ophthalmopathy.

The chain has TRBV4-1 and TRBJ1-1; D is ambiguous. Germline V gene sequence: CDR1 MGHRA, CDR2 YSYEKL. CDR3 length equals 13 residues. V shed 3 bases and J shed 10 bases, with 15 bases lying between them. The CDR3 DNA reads TGCGCCAGCAGCCAGGCCGATAGAGGAGGAGCTTTCTTT. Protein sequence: CASSQADRGGAFF.

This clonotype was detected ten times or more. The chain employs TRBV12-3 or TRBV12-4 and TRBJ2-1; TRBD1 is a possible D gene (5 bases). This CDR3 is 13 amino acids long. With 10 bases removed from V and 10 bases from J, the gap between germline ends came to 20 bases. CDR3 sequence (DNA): TGTGCCATCGATCAGGTCCAGGGCGGAGAGCAGTTCTTC. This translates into CAIDQVQGGEQFF.

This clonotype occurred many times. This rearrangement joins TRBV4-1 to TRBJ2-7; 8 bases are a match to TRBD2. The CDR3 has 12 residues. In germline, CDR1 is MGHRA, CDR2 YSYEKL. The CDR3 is CASGSPSYEQYF. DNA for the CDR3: TGCGCGAGCGGGAGTCCTTCCTACGAGCAGTACTTC.